This T cell receptor beta chain was observed in a study of cytomegalovirus exposure and HLA in healthy donors. V lost 8 bases to trimming and J lost 1 base, with 11 bases between them. The CDR3 has 13 residues. Germline assignment: CDR1 MNHNY and CDR2 SVGAGI (reference sequence). Here immunoSEQ multiplex PCR was the method, and the copy in TCRdb shows in-frame clones only, minus some. Of roughly 140,000 clones listed, more than 75% are singletons. The chain combines TRBV6-6 with TRBJ1-1, with D uncertain. Material: PBMCs. The TCR comes from a man aged 18 to 29 in good health and CMV-seropositive. The DNA of the CDR3 is TGTGCCAGCCACCCGAGCGAGAACACTGAAGCTTTCTTT. It translates to CASHPSENTEAFF.